These 10 T cell receptor beta chains originate from one sample sequenced in a study of T cells expressing NK-cell markers. TCRdb processed the 5' RACE reads again and assigns one entry to each CDR3 protein, with no DNA. Its clone listing holds roughly 450,000 distinct CDR3 sequences. The source material was blood T cells: a sorted CD56 or NKG2C T cell subset, CD4+ or CD8+ T cells, or bulk PBMC T cells (not recorded which). These receptors all stem from a woman in her 50s in good health.

V and J are TRBV30 and TRBJ2-5. The CDR3 is 14 amino acids. From germline, CDR1 is GTSNPN and CDR2 SVGIG (reference sequence). The CDR3 spells CAWSVLGSEETQYF.

This chain uses TRBV3-1 with TRBJ1-5; TCRdb reports TRBD1, a call that lacks DNA to check it against. The CDR3 runs to 15 residues. Looked up from germline, CDR1 is LGHDT and CDR2 is YNNKEL (reference sequence). The CDR3 is CASSQGVGEGQPQHF.

The chain employs TRBV10-3 and TRBJ2-1; TCRdb outputs TRBD2, but without DNA this stays unchecked. The germline V gene has CDR1 ENHRY and CDR2 SYGVKD. The length of the CDR3 is 14 residues. The CDR3 loop reads CAISGLAGFNEQFF.

The V call is TRBV24-1, the J call TRBJ2-3; TCRdb's assignment of TRBD2 cannot be checked, as there is no DNA. From germline, CDR1 is KGHDR and CDR2 SFDVKD. The CDR3 is 15 residues long. CDR3 in amino acids: CATSESGSPTDTQYF.

This chain joins TRBV27 and TRBJ2-1; with no DNA, the TCRdb D assignment of TRBD1 cannot be verified. CDR1 is MNHEY, CDR2 SMNVEV, per germline (reference sequence). CDR3 size: 14 residues. CDR3 amino acids: CASSTRQGSGEQFF.

This sequence joins TRBV15 and TRBJ2-1; TCRdb's assignment of TRBD2 cannot be checked, as there is no DNA. CDR3 length equals 17 residues. Germline CDR1 LNHNV, CDR2 YYDKDF (reference sequence). CDR3 region: CATSPGLSRALYNEQFF.

V usage is TRBV5-6 and J usage is TRBJ2-2; without DNA, the TCRdb call of TRBD1 cannot be checked. This CDR3 comprises 14 residues. The germline V gene encodes CDR1 SGHDT and CDR2 YYEEEE. The CDR3 is CASSWGQKGGELFF. Filled out from reference TRBV5-6 and TRBJ2-2, the complete variable domain reads DAGVTQSPTHLIKTRGQQVTLRCSPKSGHDTVSWYQQALGQGPQFIFQYYEEEERQRGNFPDRFSGHQFPNYSSELNVNALLLGDSALYLCASSWGQKGGELFFGEGSRLTVL.

The chain joins TRBV25-1 to TRBJ2-4; TCRdb's assignment of TRBD1 cannot be checked, as there is no DNA. Looked up from germline, CDR1 is MGHDK and CDR2 is SYGVNS. This CDR3 is built from 14 residues. CDR3 residues: CASSPQGGGNIQYF.

This sequence joins TRBV20-1 and TRBJ2-3. The CDR3 sequence is 12 residues long. The germline V gene has CDR1 DFQATT and CDR2 SNEGSKA (reference sequence). CDR3 protein: CSATTPGDTQYF.

This chain connects TRBV20-1 to TRBJ2-3; with no DNA, the TCRdb D assignment of TRBD1 cannot be verified. CDR1 and CDR2 (germline): DFQATT, SNEGSKA (reference sequence). The CDR3 spans 15 residues. CDR3 in amino acids: CSATPVRSGTDTQYF.